The source of this TCR beta chain is a study of chemoradiotherapy in HPV16-positive cancers (dated by TCRdb to 2021 to 2024). Looking at the study overall: Candidate HPV-specific T-cell clones and common TCR motifs were defined by functional T-cell assays performed on cells from a couple of HPV16-positive patients. The study asked whether T-cell immunity to the HPV oncoproteins E6 and E7 changes during chemoradiotherapy and whether this immunity affects survival. Next, the candidate HPV-specific TCRs and motifs were followed in TCR repertoires from 80 to 90 patients with HPV-related cancers.

The full study reports these points: The functional definition of HPV-specific T cells came from only a couple of HPV16-positive patients, and the survival association was reported for HPV16-positive patients. Expansion of candidate HPV-specific clones and E7-related TCR motifs was observed in the tumor microenvironment during treatment, whereas no such expansion was observed for non-HPV-specific T cells. In HPV16-positive patients, expansion of HPV-responsive T cells during chemoradiotherapy was associated with improved recurrence-free survival.

The library was built by means of the immunoSEQ multiplex PCR assay. TCRdb mirrors the immuneACCESS table, restricted to in-frame sequences. Some clones are absent from its copies; in checked studies, under half trace to an unresolved V gene, and the reason for the others is unknown. The sample table holds tens of thousands of clones, of which about two thirds were seen once. Of the sample, roughly 2.6% falls within the top ten clones. The CDR3 starts with the cysteine, ends with the phenylalanine, and has 17 residues. Just the 51-base CDR3 DNA is kept, in frame starting at base 1. Germline trimming amounts to 3 bases on V and 2 bases on J, with 11 as the count of junction bases outside the gene matches. Sequences SGHTA (CDR1) and FQGNSA (CDR2) are obtained from the germline V gene. Regarding this clone: The specificity of this receptor is unknown. No base qualities exist here, and no much larger clone lies one base off it.

Repertoires were sampled repeatedly over the course of chemoradiotherapy so that clonal expansion in the tumor microenvironment could be followed. The receptor was isolated from a human donor with HPV-associated anogenital cancer. Collection took place from a patient who underwent chemoradiotherapy. The sequence links TRBV7-2 to TRBJ2-3, and TRBD2 aligns with 7 junction nucleotides. DNA sequence: TGTGCCAGCAGCTTCCTCGGTAGGGGACTACACACAGATACGCAGTATTTT. Protein translation: CASSFLGRGLHTDTQYF.